These 20 T cell receptor beta chains came from one sample sequenced in a study of OX40 agonist ivuxolimab in advanced cancers. The table came from immunoSEQ multiplex PCR; TCRdb's copy has only in-frame clones and leaves some out. Here the sample spans more than 40,000 clones, 88% being singletons. The starting material was CD4+ or CD8+ T cells sorted from blood, obtained in a trial of the OX40 agonist ivuxolimab. The source is an adult with an advanced solid tumor such as melanoma, head and neck, liver or kidney cancer.

This rearrangement joins TRBV9 to TRBJ1-1; no definite D call. This CDR3 region has 14 residues. The V end was cut by 5 bases, the J end by 0 bases, with 11 bases between. The germline CDR1 and CDR2 sequences are SGDLS and YYNGEE. The CDR3 DNA sequence: TGTGCCAGCAGTCGCGCTGGGGTGAACACTGAAGCTTTCTTT. It encodes CASSRAGVNTEAFF.

The chain has TRBV6-5 and TRBJ2-3; TRBD1 is a possible D gene (6 bases). This CDR3 comprises 16 residues. V was clipped by 0 bases and J by 3 bases, with 13 bases between them. Germline V gene data show CDR1 as MNHEY and CDR2 as SVGAGI. The CDR3: CASSYSPGASTDTQYF. CDR3 DNA: TGTGCCAGCAGTTACTCCCCAGGGGCATCAACAGATACGCAGTATTTT.

The chain couples TRBV2 to TRBJ2-4; no reliable D call. This CDR3 region has 15 residues. Germline assignment: CDR1 SNHLY and CDR2 FYNNEI. V shed 3 bases and J shed 6 bases, with 15 bases lying between them. DNA for the CDR3: TGTGCCAGCAGTGACGGACCCGATTGGGGAAACATTCAGTACTTC. Its translation: CASSDGPDWGNIQYF.

The gene calls are TRBV7-2 and TRBJ1-3, with a weak D call TRBD1 (5 bases). Germline loops: CDR1 SGHTA, CDR2 FQGNSA. Trimming took off 1 base at V and 1 base at J, with 11 bases between the two ends. CDR3 length equals 16 residues. In DNA form, the CDR3 reads TGTGCCAGCAGCTTAGATTCCAGGGCATCTGGAAACACCATATATTTT. Translation gives CASSLDSRASGNTIYF.

This rearrangement joins TRBV28 to TRBJ2-7; TRBD1 matches at 8 bases. The CDR3 is 14 amino acids. Germline CDR1 reads MDHEN; CDR2 reads SYDVKM. The junction had 8 bases not matched to a gene; V was cut back by 7 bases and J by 3 bases. The CDR3 bases are TGTGCCAGCACCCGGGCAGGGGGCGGCTACGAGCAGTACTTC. Its protein product is CASTRAGGGYEQYF.

The chain couples TRBV9 to TRBJ2-2; TRBD2 agrees at 12 bases. This CDR3 contains 16 residues. Per the germline V gene, CDR1 is SGDLS and CDR2 is YYNGEE. The junction had 5 bases not matched to a gene; V was cut back by 4 bases and J by 4 bases. CDR3 sequence reads: CASSLAGGLGTGELFF. CDR3 sequence (DNA): TGTGCCAGCAGCCTAGCGGGGGGGCTCGGCACCGGGGAGCTGTTTTTT.

The rearrangement joins TRBV19 to TRBJ2-3, with D unclear. CDR1 is LNHDA and CDR2 is SQIVND in the germline V gene (reference sequence). Trimming pared 5 bases from V and 0 bases from J, leaving 6 bases between. This CDR3 is built from 13 residues. CDR3 protein: CASSYPSTDTQYF. CDR3 bases: TGTGCCAGTAGTTACCCTAGCACAGATACGCAGTATTTT.

The gene calls are TRBV18 and TRBJ2-1; D unresolved. V gave up 0 bases and J gave up 0 bases, with 9 bases separating them. The CDR3 consists of 16 residues. CDR1 KGHSH and CDR2 LQKENI come from the germline V gene. This chain's CDR3 is CASSPPAAYSYNEQFF. The DNA of the CDR3 is TGTGCCAGCTCACCACCGGCAGCTTACTCCTACAATGAGCAGTTCTTC.

The CDR3 DNA sequence: TGTGCCTGGAGTAGCGGCCAGAACACTGAAGCTTTCTTT. Protein: CAWSSGQNTEAFF. The V gene is TRBV30, the J gene TRBJ1-1; no firm D call. Germline V gives CDR1 GTSNPN, CDR2 SVGIG (reference sequence). Trimming removed 2 bases from V and 1 base from J, with 8 bases in between. The CDR3 is 13 amino acids.

CDR3 protein: CASSVGAGGRETQYF. The CDR3 nucleotides read TGTGCCAGCAGCGTAGGAGCGGGGGGGCGAGAGACCCAGTACTTC. The chain couples TRBV9 to TRBJ2-5, with 10 bases that match TRBD2. The V gene's germline CDR1 is SGDLS and CDR2 YYNGEE. The CDR3 is made up of 15 amino acids. Unmatched junction bases numbered 3, after V lost 0 bases and J lost 4 bases.

This sequence joins TRBV28 and TRBJ1-6; TRBD1 is a possible D gene (5 bases). The CDR3 sequence is 15 residues long. Germline CDR1 is MDHEN and CDR2 is SYDVKM. V was clipped by 3 bases and J by 10 bases, with 16 bases between them. In DNA form, the CDR3 reads TGTGCCAGCAGTTTTTCCGGGGCAGGGCGCTCACCCCTCCACTTT. It codes for CASSFSGAGRSPLHF.

The V and J genes are TRBV28 and TRBJ2-7, with a tentative D call TRBD2 (7 bases). The CDR3 runs 15 residues. Trimming removed 5 bases from V and 5 bases from J, with 19 bases in between. Germline lookup yields CDR1 MDHEN and CDR2 SYDVKM. The CDR3 is CASSLGGGRFHEQYF. The CDR3 bases are TGTGCCAGCAGTCTTGGGGGGGGGCGCTTCCACGAGCAGTACTTC.

The rearrangement joins TRBV21-1 to TRBJ2-2; the D segment call TRBD1 is taken from the table without a DNA check. TRBV21-1 is a known pseudogene. The CDR3 extends over 17 amino acids. Here the CDR3 DNA reads TGTGCCAGCAGTCCCCCAACGGACAGGGGACACACCGGGGAGCTGTTTTTT. Its translation: CASSPPTDRGHTGELFF.

The chain uses TRBV28 and TRBJ1-1, with 9 bases aligning to TRBD1. After removal of 7 bases from V and 2 bases from J, the junction contained 11 bases not matched to a gene. Germline V gene lookup returns CDR1 MDHEN and CDR2 SYDVKM. The CDR3 extends over 16 amino acids. In nucleotides, the CDR3 is TGTGCCAGCAACGTCCTCCCGGGACAGGGAAACACTGAAGCTTTCTTT. It codes for CASNVLPGQGNTEAFF.

J is TRBJ2-7 and V is TRBV28; a possible D gene is TRBD2 (6 bases). The CDR3 is 13 amino acids. V shed 5 bases and J shed 6 bases, with 14 bases lying between them. In germline, CDR1 is MDHEN, CDR2 SYDVKM. DNA for the CDR3: TGTGCCAGCAGTGGTCATCAGGGAGGCGAGCAGTACTTC. Protein sequence: CASSGHQGGEQYF.

The chain employs TRBV5-4 and TRBJ2-1; 11 bases agree with TRBD1. J lost 8 bases, V lost 5 bases, and 9 bases had no gene match. This CDR3 region has 15 residues. The germline V gene has CDR1 SGHNT and CDR2 YYREEE (reference sequence). The CDR3 here is CASRPGTGGADEQFF. CDR3 DNA sequence: TGTGCCAGCAGACCCGGGACAGGGGGGGCCGATGAGCAGTTCTTC.

Regarding this clone: Relative to the germline gene, one junction end is altered; a read error may explain this. The V gene is TRBV7-3, the J gene TRBJ2-1, with D perhaps TRBD1 (5 bases). From germline, CDR1 is SGHTA and CDR2 FQGTGA. The CDR3 sequence is 15 residues long. The CDR3 DNA follows: TGTGCCAGCAGTTTAAGGGGTGCTGCCTACAATGAGCAGTTCTTC. This gives the protein CASSLRGAAYNEQFF.

The V gene is TRBV28, the J gene TRBJ2-7, with a tentative D call TRBD2 (5 bases). The CDR3 totals 15 residues. Germline V gene data show CDR1 as MDHEN and CDR2 as SYDVKM. The V end was cut by 7 bases, the J end by 0 bases, with 16 bases between. The CDR3 reads CASISSLAGSYEQYF. The CDR3, as DNA: TGTGCCAGCATTAGTTCTCTTGCGGGCTCCTACGAGCAGTACTTC.

The V gene is TRBV7-6, the J gene TRBJ2-6; possibly TRBD1 for D (5 bases). V was cut by 6 bases and J by 0 bases, with 15 bases left in between. The germline gives CDR1 SGHVS, CDR2 FNYEAQ. This CDR3 has 17 residues. This chain's CDR3 is CASSPGQAPSGANVLTF. The CDR3 DNA reads TGTGCCAGCAGTCCAGGGCAGGCCCCCTCTGGGGCCAACGTCCTGACTTTC.

V usage is TRBV5-1 and J usage is TRBJ2-2; 10 bases fit TRBD2. CDR3 length: 17 residues. Germline loops: CDR1 SGHRS, CDR2 YFSETQ. J was trimmed by 3 bases and V by 0 bases; bases with no gene match: 5. In DNA form, the CDR3 reads TGCGCCAGCAGCTTGGTGGTAGCGGGAGGCCACACCGGGGAGCTGTTTTTT. Translating gives CASSLVVAGGHTGELFF.